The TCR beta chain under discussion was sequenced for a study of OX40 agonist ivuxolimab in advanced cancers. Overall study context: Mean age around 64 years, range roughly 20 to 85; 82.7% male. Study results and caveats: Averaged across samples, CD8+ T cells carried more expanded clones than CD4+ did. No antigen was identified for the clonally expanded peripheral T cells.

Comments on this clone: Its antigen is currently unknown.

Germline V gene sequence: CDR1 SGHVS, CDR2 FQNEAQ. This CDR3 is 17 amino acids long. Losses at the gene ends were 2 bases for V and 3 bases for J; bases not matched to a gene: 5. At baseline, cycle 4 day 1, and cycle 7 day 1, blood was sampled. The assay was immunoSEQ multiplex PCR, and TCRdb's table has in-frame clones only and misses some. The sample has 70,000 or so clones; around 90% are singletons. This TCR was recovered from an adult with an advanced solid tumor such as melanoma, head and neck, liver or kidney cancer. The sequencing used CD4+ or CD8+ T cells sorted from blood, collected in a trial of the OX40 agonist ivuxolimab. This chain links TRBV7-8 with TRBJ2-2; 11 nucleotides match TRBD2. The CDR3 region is CASSLPSGGQYTGELFF. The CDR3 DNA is TGTGCCAGCAGCTTACCTAGCGGGGGGCAGTACACCGGGGAGCTGTTTTTT.